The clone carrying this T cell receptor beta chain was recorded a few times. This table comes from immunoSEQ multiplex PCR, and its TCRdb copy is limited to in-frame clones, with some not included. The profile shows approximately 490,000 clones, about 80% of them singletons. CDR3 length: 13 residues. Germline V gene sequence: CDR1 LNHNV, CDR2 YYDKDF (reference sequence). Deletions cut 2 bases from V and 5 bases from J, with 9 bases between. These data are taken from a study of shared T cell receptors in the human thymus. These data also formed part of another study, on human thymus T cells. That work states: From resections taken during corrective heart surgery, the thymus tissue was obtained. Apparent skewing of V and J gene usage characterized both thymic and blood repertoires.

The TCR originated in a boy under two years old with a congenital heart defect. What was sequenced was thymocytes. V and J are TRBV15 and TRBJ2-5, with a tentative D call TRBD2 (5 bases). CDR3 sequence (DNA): TGTGCCACCAGCAGACGGGGTGAGGAGACCCAGTACTTC. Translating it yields CATSRRGEETQYF.